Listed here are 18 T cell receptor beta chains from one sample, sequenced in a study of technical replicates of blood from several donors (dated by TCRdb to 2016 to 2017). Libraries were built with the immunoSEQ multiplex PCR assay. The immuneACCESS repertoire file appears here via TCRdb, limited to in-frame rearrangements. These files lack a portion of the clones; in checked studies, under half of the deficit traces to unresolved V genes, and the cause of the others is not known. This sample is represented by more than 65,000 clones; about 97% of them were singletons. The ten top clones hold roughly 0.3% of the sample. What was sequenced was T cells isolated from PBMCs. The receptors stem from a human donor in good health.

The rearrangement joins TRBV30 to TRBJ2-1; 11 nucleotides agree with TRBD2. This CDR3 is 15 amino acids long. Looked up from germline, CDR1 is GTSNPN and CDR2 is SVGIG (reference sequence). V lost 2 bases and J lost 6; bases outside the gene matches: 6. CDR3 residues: CAWSPLAGVGNEQFF. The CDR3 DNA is TGTGCCTGGAGTCCACTAGCGGGAGTAGGCAATGAGCAGTTCTTC.

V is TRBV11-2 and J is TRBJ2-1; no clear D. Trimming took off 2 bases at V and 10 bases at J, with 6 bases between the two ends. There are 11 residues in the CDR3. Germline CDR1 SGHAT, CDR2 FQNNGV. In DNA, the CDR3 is TGTGCCAGCAGCTTAACTGAAGAGCAGTTCTTC. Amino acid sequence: CASSLTEEQFF.

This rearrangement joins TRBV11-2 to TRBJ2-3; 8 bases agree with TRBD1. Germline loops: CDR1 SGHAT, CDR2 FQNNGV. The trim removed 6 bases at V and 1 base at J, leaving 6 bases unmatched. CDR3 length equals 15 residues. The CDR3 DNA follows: TGTGCCAGCAGTTATGACAGGGGTGGCACAGATACGCAGTATTTT. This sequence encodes CASSYDRGGTDTQYF.

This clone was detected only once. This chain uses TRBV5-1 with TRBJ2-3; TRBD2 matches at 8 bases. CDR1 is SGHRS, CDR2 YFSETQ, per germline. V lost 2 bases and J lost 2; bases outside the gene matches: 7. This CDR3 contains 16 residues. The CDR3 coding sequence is TGCGCCAGCAGCTTCGGAGCGGGGGCTTACACAGATACGCAGTATTTT. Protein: CASSFGAGAYTDTQYF.

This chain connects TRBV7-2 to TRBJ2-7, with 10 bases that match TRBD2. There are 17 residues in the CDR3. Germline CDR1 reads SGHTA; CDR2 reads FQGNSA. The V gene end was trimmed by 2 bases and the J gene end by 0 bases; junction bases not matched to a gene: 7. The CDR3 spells CASSLKRGLADSYEQYF. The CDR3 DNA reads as TGTGCCAGCAGCTTAAAAAGAGGACTAGCGGACTCCTACGAGCAGTACTTC.

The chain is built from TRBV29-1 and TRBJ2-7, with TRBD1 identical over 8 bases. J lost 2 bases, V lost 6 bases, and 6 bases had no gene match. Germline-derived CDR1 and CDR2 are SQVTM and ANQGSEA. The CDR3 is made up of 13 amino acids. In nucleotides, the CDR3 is TGCAGCGTAGCAGGGGGCGATACCTACGAGCAGTACTTC. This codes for CSVAGGDTYEQYF.

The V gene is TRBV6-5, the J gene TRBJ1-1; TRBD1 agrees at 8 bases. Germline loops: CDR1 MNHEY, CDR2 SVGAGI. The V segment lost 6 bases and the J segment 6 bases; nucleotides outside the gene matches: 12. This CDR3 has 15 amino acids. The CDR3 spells CASRQGAHPNAEAFF. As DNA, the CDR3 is TGTGCCAGCAGGCAGGGGGCGCACCCAAACGCTGAAGCTTTCTTT.

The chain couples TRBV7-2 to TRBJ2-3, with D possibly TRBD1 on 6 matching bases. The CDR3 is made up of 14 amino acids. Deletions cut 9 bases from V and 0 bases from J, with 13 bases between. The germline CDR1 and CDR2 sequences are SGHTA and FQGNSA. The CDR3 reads CASGGGPSTDTQYF. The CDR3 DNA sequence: TGTGCCAGTGGGGGCGGACCAAGCACAGATACGCAGTATTTT.

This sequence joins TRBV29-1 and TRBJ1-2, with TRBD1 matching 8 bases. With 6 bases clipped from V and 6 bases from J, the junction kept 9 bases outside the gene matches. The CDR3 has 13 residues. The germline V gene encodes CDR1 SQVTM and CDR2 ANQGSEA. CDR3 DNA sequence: TGCAGCGTCACCCCAGGGGGCGGAGATGGCTACACCTTC. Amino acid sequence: CSVTPGGGDGYTF. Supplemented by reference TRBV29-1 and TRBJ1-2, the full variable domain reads SAVISQKPSRDICQRGTSLTIQCQVDSQVTMMFWYRQQPGQSLTLIATANQGSEATYESGFVIDKFPISRPNLTFSTLTVSNMSPEDSSIYLCSVTPGGGDGYTFGSGTRLTVV.

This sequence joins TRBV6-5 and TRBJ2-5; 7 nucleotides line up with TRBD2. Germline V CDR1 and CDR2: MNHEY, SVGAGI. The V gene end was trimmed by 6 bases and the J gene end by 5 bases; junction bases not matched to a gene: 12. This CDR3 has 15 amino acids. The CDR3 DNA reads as TGTGCCAGCAGCCCTTGGCGGGAGAGTCCCGAGACCCAGTACTTC. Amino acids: CASSPWRESPETQYF.

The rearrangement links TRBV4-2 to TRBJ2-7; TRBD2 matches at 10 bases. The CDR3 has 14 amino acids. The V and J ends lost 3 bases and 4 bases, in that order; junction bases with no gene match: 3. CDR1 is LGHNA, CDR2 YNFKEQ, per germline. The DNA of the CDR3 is TGTGCCAGCAGCCATAAACTAGCGGGGTACGAGCAGTACTTC. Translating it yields CASSHKLAGYEQYF.

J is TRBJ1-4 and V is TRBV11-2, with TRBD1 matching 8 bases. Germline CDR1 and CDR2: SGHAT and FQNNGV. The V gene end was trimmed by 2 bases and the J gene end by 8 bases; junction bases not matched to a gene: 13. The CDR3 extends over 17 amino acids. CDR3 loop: CASSLSGTGGMGEKLFF. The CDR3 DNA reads TGTGCCAGCAGCTTATCCGGGACAGGTGGGATGGGCGAAAAACTGTTTTTT.

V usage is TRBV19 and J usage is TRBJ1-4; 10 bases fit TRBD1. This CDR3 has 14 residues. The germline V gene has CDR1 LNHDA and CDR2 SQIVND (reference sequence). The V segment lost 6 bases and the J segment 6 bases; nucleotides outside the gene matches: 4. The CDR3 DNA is TGTGCCAGTAGCACCGGGACAGGGGATGAAAAACTGTTTTTT. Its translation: CASSTGTGDEKLFF.

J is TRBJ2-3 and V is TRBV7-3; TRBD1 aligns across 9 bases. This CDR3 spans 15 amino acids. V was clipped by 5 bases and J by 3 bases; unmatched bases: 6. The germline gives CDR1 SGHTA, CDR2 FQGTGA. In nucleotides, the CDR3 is TGTGCCAGCAGCAAACAGGGGGCAAAAACAGATACGCAGTATTTT. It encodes CASSKQGAKTDTQYF.

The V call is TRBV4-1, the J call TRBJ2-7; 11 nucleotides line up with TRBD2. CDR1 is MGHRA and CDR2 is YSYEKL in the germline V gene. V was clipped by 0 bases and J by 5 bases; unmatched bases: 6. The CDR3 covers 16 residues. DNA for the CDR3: TGCGCCAGCAGCCAAGAACTAGCGGGAGTCAGCCACGAGCAGTACTTC. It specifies CASSQELAGVSHEQYF.

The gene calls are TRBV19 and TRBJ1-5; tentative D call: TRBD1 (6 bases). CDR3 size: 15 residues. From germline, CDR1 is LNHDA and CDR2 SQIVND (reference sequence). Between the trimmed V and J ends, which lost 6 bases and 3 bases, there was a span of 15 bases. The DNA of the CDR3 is TGTGCCAGTAGGGCCACAGGGTGGAACAATCAGCCCCAGCATTTT. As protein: CASRATGWNNQPQHF. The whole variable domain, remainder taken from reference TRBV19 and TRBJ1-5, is DGGITQSPKYLFRKEGQNVTLSCEQNLNHDAMYWYRQDPGQGLRLIYYSQIVNDFQKGDIAEGYSVSREKKESFPLTVTSAQKNPTAFYLCASRATGWNNQPQHFGDGTRLSIL.

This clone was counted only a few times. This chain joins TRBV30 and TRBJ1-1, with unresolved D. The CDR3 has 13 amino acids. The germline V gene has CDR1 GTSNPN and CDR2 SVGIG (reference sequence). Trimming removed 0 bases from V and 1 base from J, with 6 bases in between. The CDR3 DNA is TGTGCCTGGAGTGTTGGCTGGAACACTGAAGCTTTCTTT. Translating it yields CAWSVGWNTEAFF.

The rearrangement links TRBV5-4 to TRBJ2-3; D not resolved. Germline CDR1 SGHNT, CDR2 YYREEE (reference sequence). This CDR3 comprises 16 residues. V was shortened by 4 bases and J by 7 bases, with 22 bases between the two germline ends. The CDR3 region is CASSPSYPPSWYTQYF. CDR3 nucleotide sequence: TGTGCCAGCAGCCCATCGTACCCTCCTAGTTGGTATACGCAGTATTTT.